What follows are 25 T cell receptor beta chains derived from one specimen sequenced in a study of human T cells and chemical hapten exposure. TCRdb re-derived calls from the RACE reads in MiXCR, one entry per CDR3 protein. The sample includes 30,000 to 40,000 distinct CDR3 sequences, roughly 5% of them seen just once. As for time point: healthy volunteer bleed at 6 weeks. The study extracted total RNA from unfractionated whole blood. The specimen was whole blood. The receptors derive from a human donor in good health. Some clones in this sample may be carry-over from other donors' samples.

This clonotype was observed at least ten times. This chain links TRBV20-1 with TRBJ2-1; 9 bases match TRBD2. Germline V gene sequence: CDR1 DFQATT, CDR2 SNEGSKA (reference sequence). The ends lost 2 bases at V and 3 bases at J; junction bases unmatched: 5. This CDR3 region has 15 residues. CDR3 sequence reads: CSARTTSGYYNEQFF. The DNA of the CDR3 is TGCAGTGCTAGAACGACTAGCGGCTACTACAATGAGCAGTTCTTC.

This clonotype was recorded many times. This chain uses TRBV28 with TRBJ2-3; 10 nucleotides agree with TRBD2. The CDR3 is 17 amino acids. The ends lost 4 bases at V and 7 bases at J; junction bases unmatched: 14. Germline V CDR1 and CDR2: MDHEN, SYDVKM. The CDR3: CASSSSSIAGGPNTQYF. CDR3 sequence (DNA): TGTGCCAGCAGTTCCTCATCCATAGCGGGAGGACCTAATACGCAGTATTTT.

This clonotype was counted many times. The chain couples TRBV6-5 to TRBJ2-6, with 7 bases fitting TRBD1. The germline gives CDR1 MNHEY, CDR2 SVGAGI. The V segment lost 11 bases and the J segment 1 base; nucleotides outside the gene matches: 5. The CDR3 spans 14 residues. The CDR3 region is CAARQGSGANVLTF. CDR3 nucleotides: TGTGCCGCGAGACAGGGTTCTGGGGCCAACGTCCTGACTTTC.

Only a few counts were recorded for this clonotype. This sequence joins TRBV12-3 or TRBV12-4 and TRBJ1-1, with 9 nucleotides matching TRBD1. J gave up 8 bases and V 4 bases, and 5 bases lay outside the gene matches. The CDR3 consists of 13 residues. The CDR3 DNA follows: TGTGCCAGCAGTTACTCCGGGACAGGGGAAGCTTTCTTT. It translates to CASSYSGTGEAFF.

This clonotype came up many times. V is TRBV12-3 or TRBV12-4 and J is TRBJ1-1; D possibly corresponds to TRBD1 (6 bases). The CDR3 is 12 residues long. V lost 6 bases and J 8 bases, leaving 13 bases between the germline ends. DNA of the CDR3: TGTGCCAGCAGCCCTAGGGGGGGAGAAGCTTTCTTT. Translated: CASSPRGGEAFF.

There are a few counts of this clonotype. The rearrangement joins TRBV12-3 or TRBV12-4 to TRBJ2-2; D unresolved. V lost 6 bases and J 5 bases, leaving 16 bases between the germline ends. The CDR3 extends over 15 amino acids. In DNA, the CDR3 is TGTGCCAGCAGCCCCCCCCCAGAAGCTACCGGGGAGCTGTTTTTT. It codes for CASSPPPEATGELFF.

This clonotype was seen at least ten times. V and J are TRBV9 and TRBJ2-3, with D hard to call. Between the trimmed V and J ends, which lost 2 bases and 1 base, there was a span of 11 bases. The CDR3 extends over 15 amino acids. Germline V CDR1 and CDR2: SGDLS, YYNGEE. CDR3 sequence: CASSVGTPGTDTQYF. The CDR3 DNA is TGTGCCAGCAGCGTTGGTACGCCGGGCACAGATACGCAGTATTTT.

This chain uses TRBV10-3 with TRBJ2-3; 7 nucleotides line up with TRBD1. This CDR3 has 14 amino acids. V shed 11 bases and J 0 bases; nucleotides not matched to a gene: 8. CDR1 ENHRY and CDR2 SYGVKD come from the germline V gene. The CDR3 region is CAATPGQSTDTQYF. Here the CDR3 DNA reads TGTGCCGCAACTCCGGGACAGAGCACAGATACGCAGTATTTT.

This clonotype was detected ten times or more. V gene TRBV18 combines with J gene TRBJ1-1; D remains unclear. There are 15 residues in the CDR3. CDR1 and CDR2 from the germline V gene are KGHSH and LQKENI. Trimming took 3 bases from V and 5 from J, leaving 16 bases between them. This chain's CDR3 is CASSPDRLVGTEAFF. The CDR3 coding sequence is TGTGCCAGCTCACCGGACCGCCTTGTGGGGACTGAAGCTTTCTTT.

This clonotype has more than one count but fewer than ten. The chain has TRBV20-1 and TRBJ2-5, with TRBD1 matching over 7 bases. Germline assignment: CDR1 DFQATT and CDR2 SNEGSKA (reference sequence). The CDR3 covers 13 residues. The trim removed 0 bases at V and 7 bases at J, leaving 5 bases unmatched. CDR3 loop: CSARETPGGTQYF. The CDR3 DNA follows: TGCAGTGCTAGAGAAACCCCAGGGGGGACCCAGTACTTC.

This clonotype was detected many times. The chain uses TRBV5-1 and TRBJ2-7; TRBD1 or TRBD2 may be the D gene (5 bases each). The CDR3 is made up of 14 amino acids. V was cut by 4 bases and J by 2 bases, with 13 bases left in between. Germline-derived CDR1 and CDR2 are SGHRS and YFSETQ. CDR3 bases: TGCGCCAGCAGCATCGAGGGGCTGACCTACGAGCAGTACTTC. It translates to CASSIEGLTYEQYF.

This clonotype occurred many times. The chain carries TRBV20-1 and TRBJ2-7, with TRBD1 matching 7 bases. This CDR3 is 15 amino acids long. Germline trimming cut 3 bases from V and 4 bases from J; bases unmatched to any gene: 12. Germline V gives CDR1 DFQATT, CDR2 SNEGSKA (reference sequence). CDR3 residues: CSARSTWGTVYEQYF. The CDR3 DNA reads TGCAGTGCTAGGTCCACGTGGGGGACAGTGTACGAGCAGTACTTC.

This clonotype was recorded many times. CDR3 sequence: CASSLDLQRFYEQYF. The CDR3, as DNA: TGTGCCAGCAGTTTAGACTTACAGAGATTCTACGAGCAGTACTTC. This chain uses TRBV12-3 or TRBV12-4 with TRBJ2-7; D is unclear. The CDR3 has 15 residues. The V and J ends lost 1 base and 3 bases respectively, with 13 bases between them.

This clonotype was detected many times. The chain combines TRBV20-1 with TRBJ1-5, with unresolved D. Trimming left V 3 bases short and J 2 bases short, with 8 bases between. Germline V gene data show CDR1 as DFQATT and CDR2 as SNEGSKA (reference sequence). The CDR3 contains 13 residues. The CDR3, as DNA: TGCAGTGCTAGTAGTAAAGGCAATCAGCCCCAGCATTTT. This sequence encodes CSASSKGNQPQHF.

By proportion, this clonotype is medium-sized. The rearrangement links TRBV2 to TRBJ1-1; D perhaps matches TRBD1 (6 bases). V was pared by 4 bases and J by 7 bases, with 19 bases between. This CDR3 has 15 residues. The germline V gene encodes CDR1 SNHLY and CDR2 FYNNEI. This chain's CDR3 is CASSGVDRFAVEAFF. In DNA, the CDR3 is TGTGCCAGCAGTGGAGTCGACAGGTTTGCCGTTGAAGCTTTCTTT.

This clonotype has at least ten counts. The chain combines TRBV5-1 with TRBJ2-1; unclear D gene. The CDR3 is made up of 14 amino acids. V was pared by 1 base and J by 4 bases, with 9 bases between. Germline lookup yields CDR1 SGHRS and CDR2 YFSETQ. The chain's CDR3 is CASSLSQLYNEQFF. CDR3 sequence (DNA): TGCGCCAGCAGCTTGAGTCAGTTATACAATGAGCAGTTCTTC.

This clonotype was recorded many times. This chain connects TRBV5-1 to TRBJ1-5; D unresolved. V lost 4 bases and J lost 5, with 13 bases in between. The CDR3 loop spans 14 amino acids. CDR1 is SGHRS and CDR2 is YFSETQ in the germline V gene. This chain's CDR3 is CASSPEFGHQPQHF. The CDR3 region has the DNA TGCGCCAGCAGCCCCGAATTTGGGCATCAGCCCCAGCATTTT.

Many counts were recorded for this clonotype. This chain uses TRBV7-2 with TRBJ2-5; D gene unclear. The V and J ends lost 5 bases and 5 bases respectively, with 9 bases between them. CDR1 and CDR2 from the germline V gene are SGHTA and FQGNSA. This CDR3 is built from 12 residues. The CDR3: CASSPASETQYF. The CDR3 coding sequence is TGTGCCAGCAGCCCCGCGTCCGAGACCCAGTACTTC.

This chain connects TRBV27 to TRBJ1-4, with D hard to call. CDR1 MNHEY and CDR2 SMNVEV come from the germline V gene (reference sequence). V lost 0 bases, J lost 9 bases, and 11 bases lay in between. The length of the CDR3 is 14 residues. The CDR3 DNA reads as TGTGCCAGCAGTTTATCGGGAAGGAATAAAAAACTGTTTTTT. Protein sequence: CASSLSGRNKKLFF. The full variable domain, its missing parts supplied by reference TRBV27 and TRBJ1-4, is EAQVTQNPRYLITVTGKKLTVTCSQNMNHEYMSWYRQDPGLGLRQIYYSMNVEVTDKGDVPEGYKVSRKEKRNFPLILESPSPNQTSLYFCASSLSGRNKKLFFGSGTQLSVL.

This clonotype came up many times. The rearrangement links TRBV7-2 to TRBJ2-6; 7 bases match TRBD2. The junction had 13 bases not matched to a gene; V was cut back by 5 bases and J by 3 bases. CDR1 and CDR2 (germline): SGHTA, FQGNSA. The length of the CDR3 is 18 residues. The CDR3: CASSLTGGLAHGANVLTF. The CDR3 DNA reads as TGTGCCAGCAGCCTCACCGGGGGGTTAGCGCATGGGGCCAACGTCCTGACTTTC.

This chain uses TRBV6-5 with TRBJ1-2, with 8 bases matching TRBD1. V lost 8 bases to trimming and J lost 2 bases; unmatched junction nucleotides: 7. Germline values: CDR1 MNHEY, CDR2 SVGAGI. This CDR3 is 14 amino acids long. The DNA of the CDR3 is TGTGCCAGCCGACTAGGACAGGGAAACTATGGCTACACCTTC. Translation gives CASRLGQGNYGYTF.

This clonotype was picked up a small number of times. CDR3 nucleotide sequence: TGTGCCAGCAGAGGGGCACCCCGAGGCACAGATACGCAGTATTTT. Its protein product is CASRGAPRGTDTQYF. The rearrangement uses TRBV27 and TRBJ2-3; D might be TRBD1 (5 bases). The CDR3 is 15 amino acids. Looked up from germline, CDR1 is MNHEY and CDR2 is SMNVEV (reference sequence). Between the trimmed V and J ends, which lost 6 bases and 1 base, there was a span of 14 bases.

This clonotype showed up many times. The chain has TRBV12-3 or TRBV12-4 and TRBJ1-3; D is possibly TRBD1 (6 bases). CDR3 length: 16 residues. Trimming left V 5 bases short and J 2 bases short, with 16 bases between. The CDR3 is CASSPRDTSTGNTIYF. Written as DNA, the CDR3 is TGTGCCAGCAGTCCCCGGGACACTTCAACTGGAAACACCATATATTTT.

The sample holds a few counts of this clonotype. The chain employs TRBV6-2 or TRBV6-3 and TRBJ2-1; no firm D call. The CDR3 has 15 residues. Germline V gene data show CDR1 as MNHEY and CDR2 as SVGEGT. V was clipped by 5 bases and J by 0 bases, with 11 bases between them. The CDR3 reads CASSTYMSSYNEQFF. CDR3 nucleotides: TGTGCCAGCAGTACTTATATGAGCTCCTACAATGAGCAGTTCTTC.

This clonotype was counted at least ten times. CDR3 amino acids: CASSYAWAPVEETQYF. For the CDR3, the DNA is TGTGCCAGCAGTTACGCGTGGGCCCCGGTTGAAGAGACCCAGTACTTC. This sequence joins TRBV6-6 and TRBJ2-5; D is unresolved. CDR3 size: 16 residues. Between the trimmed V and J ends, which lost 2 bases and 3 bases, there was a span of 16 bases. Germline CDR1 is MNHNY and CDR2 is SVGAGI (reference sequence).